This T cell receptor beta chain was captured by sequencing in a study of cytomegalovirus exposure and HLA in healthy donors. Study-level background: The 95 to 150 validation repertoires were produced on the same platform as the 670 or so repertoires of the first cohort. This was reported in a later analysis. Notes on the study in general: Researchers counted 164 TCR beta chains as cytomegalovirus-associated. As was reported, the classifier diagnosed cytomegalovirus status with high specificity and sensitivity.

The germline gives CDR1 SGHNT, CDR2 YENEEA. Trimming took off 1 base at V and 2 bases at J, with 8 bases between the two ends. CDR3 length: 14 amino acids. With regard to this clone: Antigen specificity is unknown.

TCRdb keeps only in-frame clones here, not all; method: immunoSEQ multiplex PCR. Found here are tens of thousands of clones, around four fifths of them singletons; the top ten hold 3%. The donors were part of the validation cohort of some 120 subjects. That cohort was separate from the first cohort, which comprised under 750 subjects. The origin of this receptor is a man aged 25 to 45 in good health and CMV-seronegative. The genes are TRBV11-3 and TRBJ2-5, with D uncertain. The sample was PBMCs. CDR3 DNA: TGTGCCAGCAGCTTAGGCAGGTCTCAAGAGACCCAGTACTTC. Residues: CASSLGRSQETQYF.